One sample yielded the 27 T cell receptor beta chains listed below, sequenced in a study of blood T cell repertoires in COVID-19. Measured with immunoSEQ multiplex PCR; TCRdb has only the in-frame clones, and not every one. The table records a few hundred thousand clones, around 90% of them present only once. The specimen sequenced was peripheral blood. The receptors originated from a man between 18 and 29 years old with active or convalescent COVID-19.

This chain connects TRBV7-6 to TRBJ2-7, with 11 bases lining up with TRBD2. The CDR3 extends over 21 amino acids. V shed 4 bases and J 0 bases; nucleotides not matched to a gene: 20. Germline V gene data show CDR1 as SGHVS and CDR2 as FNYEAQ. CDR3 in amino acids: CASSSSPPGTSGSRLSYEQYF. Here the CDR3 DNA reads TGTGCCAGCAGCTCCTCCCCCCCTGGTACTAGCGGGAGCCGCCTCTCCTACGAGCAGTACTTC.

This chain connects TRBV9 to TRBJ2-3; the D gene is possibly TRBD2 (7 bases). This CDR3 comprises 17 residues. The ends were cut back, 4 bases at V and 5 bases at J, with 23 bases in the middle. In germline, CDR1 is SGDLS, CDR2 YYNGEE. CDR3: CASSPYGGGGTLDTQYF. The CDR3 region has the DNA TGTGCCAGCAGCCCTTATGGAGGGGGGGGGACCCTAGATACGCAGTATTTT.

The rearrangement links TRBV5-1 to TRBJ2-7, with TRBD2 identical over 16 bases. Looked up from germline, CDR1 is SGHRS and CDR2 is YFSETQ. The V and J ends lost 4 bases and 3 bases, in that order; junction bases with no gene match: 16. The CDR3 contains 20 residues. The CDR3 here is CASSGIGIAGLAGGVYEQYF. CDR3 coding DNA: TGCGCCAGCAGCGGGATAGGTATCGCGGGACTAGCGGGAGGGGTCTACGAGCAGTACTTC.

The genes are TRBV2 and TRBJ1-4; TRBD1 matches at 8 bases. V shed 5 bases, J shed 5 bases, and the junction held 7 bases outside the gene matches. The CDR3 has 15 residues. CDR1 and CDR2 (germline): SNHLY, FYNNEI. The CDR3 DNA sequence: TGTGCCAGCAGTCAGCAGGGGGCTGGGAATGAAAAACTGTTTTTT. This codes for CASSQQGAGNEKLFF.

A single count supports this clone. The V gene is TRBV29-1, the J gene TRBJ2-5; 9 positions match TRBD1. The CDR3 loop spans 12 amino acids. V was clipped by 7 bases and J by 5 bases; unmatched bases: 5. CDR1 and CDR2 from the germline V gene are SQVTM and ANQGSEA. CDR3 protein: CSARDRVETQYF. The CDR3 DNA reads TGCAGCGCACGGGACAGGGTGGAGACCCAGTACTTC.

The chain couples TRBV5-1 to TRBJ1-1, with 10 bases lining up with TRBD1. Trimming removed 4 bases from V and 5 bases from J; junction bases left unmatched: 14. This CDR3 has 17 amino acids. Germline V CDR1 and CDR2: SGHRS, YFSETQ. CDR3 bases: TGCGCCAGCAGCCAACCATTCTCAGGACAGGGGGTAACTGAAGCTTTCTTT. Its protein is CASSQPFSGQGVTEAFF.

This clone has only a few counts. The chain employs TRBV25-1 and TRBJ2-7; unclear D gene. The CDR3 runs to 11 residues. Trimming took 1 base from V and 6 from J, leaving 4 bases between them. CDR1 is MGHDK, CDR2 SYGVNS, per germline. The CDR3 DNA sequence: TGTGCCAGCAGTGAATCTTCCGAGCAGTACTTC. It is translated as CASSESSEQYF.

The chain links TRBV7-9 to TRBJ2-7; 10 bases align to TRBD1. Germline trimming cut 7 bases from V and 5 bases from J; bases unmatched to any gene: 8. The CDR3 has 14 residues. Per germline, CDR1 SEHNR and CDR2 FQNEAQ (reference sequence). The CDR3 sequence: CASTAGQGLNEQYF. The CDR3 DNA follows: TGTGCCAGCACCGCGGGACAGGGGTTAAACGAGCAGTACTTC.

V and J are TRBV9 and TRBJ1-1; D is unclear. The CDR3 spans 13 residues. The germline V and J ends were trimmed by 0 bases and 5 bases, with 8 bases remaining between them. CDR1 is SGDLS and CDR2 is YYNGEE in the germline V gene. Here the CDR3 reads CASSVGGSTEAFF. Here the CDR3 DNA reads TGTGCCAGCAGCGTAGGAGGGAGTACTGAAGCTTTCTTT.

The gene calls are TRBV27 and TRBJ1-2; TRBD1 might be the D (5 bases). Germline V gene sequence: CDR1 MNHEY, CDR2 SMNVEV (reference sequence). Trimming stripped 1 base from V and 5 bases from J, with 8 bases between. The CDR3 has 13 residues. CDR3 residues: CASSLYGGYGYTF. CDR3 DNA: TGTGCCAGCAGTTTATATGGGGGGTATGGCTACACCTTC.

The rearrangement links TRBV27 to TRBJ1-2; 11 bases line up with TRBD1. Trimming at V came to 5 bases and at J to 4 bases, leaving 12 bases not matched to a gene. The CDR3 sequence is 17 residues long. CDR1 and CDR2 (germline): MNHEY, SMNVEV (reference sequence). CDR3 region: CASSPTSGTGGPYGYTF. For the CDR3, the DNA is TGTGCCAGCAGTCCAACCTCCGGGACAGGGGGACCCTATGGCTACACCTTC.

This chain links TRBV7-9 with TRBJ2-5, with 13 bases identical to TRBD2. This CDR3 spans 15 amino acids. With 5 bases clipped from V and 5 bases from J, the junction kept 5 bases outside the gene matches. The germline gives CDR1 SEHNR, CDR2 FQNEAQ (reference sequence). The CDR3 loop reads CASSATSGGWETQYF. The DNA for the CDR3 is TGTGCCAGCAGCGCGACTAGCGGGGGGTGGGAGACCCAGTACTTC.

V usage is TRBV5-1 and J usage is TRBJ1-2; D uncertain. This CDR3 has 13 amino acids. Germline V CDR1 and CDR2: SGHRS, YFSETQ. V lost 4 bases to trimming and J lost 2 bases, with 9 bases between them. Here the CDR3 DNA reads TGCGCCAGCAGCACTACACCAAACTATGGCTACACCTTC. Protein product: CASSTTPNYGYTF.

The rearrangement joins TRBV7-9 to TRBJ2-2, with 9 nucleotides matching TRBD1. The CDR3 totals 14 residues. Trimming removed 3 bases from V and 7 bases from J; junction bases left unmatched: 3. The germline V gene has CDR1 SEHNR and CDR2 FQNEAQ (reference sequence). This CDR3 is CASSLGQGIGELFF. The CDR3 nucleotides are TGTGCCAGCAGCTTGGGACAGGGCATCGGGGAGCTGTTTTTT.

The chain uses TRBV27 and TRBJ1-2, with a weak D call TRBD1 (6 bases). The CDR3 has 16 amino acids. Per germline, CDR1 MNHEY and CDR2 SMNVEV (reference sequence). V shed 5 bases and J shed 4 bases, with 20 bases lying between them. The CDR3 coding sequence is TGTGCCAGCAGTGAGGGGGTAAGGGGGTCTTCCTATGGCTACACCTTC. It yields the protein CASSEGVRGSSYGYTF.

The chain is built from TRBV27 and TRBJ1-2; 7 bases agree with TRBD1. Trimming cost V 9 bases and J 8 bases; bases outside gene matches: 12. The germline V gene has CDR1 MNHEY and CDR2 SMNVEV (reference sequence). This CDR3 spans 13 amino acids. The CDR3: CASSLWTGQGYTF. The CDR3 DNA reads as TGTGCCAGTTCCCTCTGGACAGGACAGGGCTACACCTTC.

This clone was seen only a few times. V is TRBV7-9 and J is TRBJ2-1, with TRBD1 matching over 9 bases. The J segment lost 8 bases and the V segment lost 2 bases, leaving 10 bases of the junction unmatched. CDR1 and CDR2 (germline): SEHNR, FQNEAQ (reference sequence). The CDR3 is 16 residues long. CDR3 in DNA: TGTGCCAGCAGCTTACTCGACAGGGGGAAATTACATGAGCAGTTCTTC. This encodes CASSLLDRGKLHEQFF.

The chain has TRBV7-9 and TRBJ1-2, with D tentatively TRBD1 (5 bases). The CDR3 extends over 17 amino acids. With 5 bases removed from V and 4 bases from J, the gap between germline ends came to 23 bases. Germline CDR1 is SEHNR and CDR2 is FQNEAQ (reference sequence). CDR3 sequence (DNA): TGTGCCAGCAGCCTCTCTCGCTGGGACGGGAGTTCCTATGGCTACACCTTC. This sequence encodes CASSLSRWDGSSYGYTF. Full variable domain (missing parts from reference TRBV7-9 and TRBJ1-2): DTGVSQNPRHKITKRGQNVTFRCDPISEHNRLYWYRQTLGQGPEFLTYFQNEAQLEKSRLLSDRFSAERPKGSFSTLEIQRTEQGDSAMYLCASSLSRWDGSSYGYTFGSGTRLTVV.

This clone has just one count. CDR3 in DNA: TGTGCCAGTAGTAAGGGGGACAGGGCTTACTATGGCTACACCTTC. Protein product: CASSKGDRAYYGYTF. This rearrangement joins TRBV19 to TRBJ1-2, with 9 bases fitting TRBD1. The germline gives CDR1 LNHDA, CDR2 SQIVND (reference sequence). The trim removed 4 bases at V and 3 bases at J, leaving 6 bases unmatched. The CDR3 extends over 15 amino acids.

The chain is built from TRBV2 and TRBJ1-2; 7 bases map to TRBD1. With V trimmed by 8 bases and J by 3 bases, 9 bases remained unmatched. CDR3 length equals 14 residues. Germline V CDR1 and CDR2: SNHLY, FYNNEI. In DNA, the CDR3 is TGTGCCAGCCGAGGGGGCGCTTGGGACTATGGCTACACCTTC. This gives the protein CASRGGAWDYGYTF. Combining the CDR3 with reference TRBV2 and TRBJ1-2 gives the whole variable domain EPEVTQTPSHQVTQMGQEVILRCVPISNHLYFYWYRQILGQKVEFLVSFYNNEISEKSEIFDDQFSVERPDGSNFTLKIRSTKLEDSAMYFCASRGGAWDYGYTFGSGTRLTVV.

V is TRBV6-2 or TRBV6-3 and J is TRBJ1-1; 7 bases align to TRBD1. Germline V gene lookup returns CDR1 MNHEY and CDR2 SVGEGT. This CDR3 is built from 17 residues. V lost 0 bases, J lost 3 bases, and 10 bases stayed unmatched. The CDR3 DNA follows: TGTGCCAGCAGTTACTCCCTAATACAGGGGTCCGACACTGAAGCTTTCTTT. It codes for CASSYSLIQGSDTEAFF.

V gene TRBV6-5 combines with J gene TRBJ2-3; 7 nucleotides match TRBD1. J lost 1 base, V lost 1 base, and 2 bases had no gene match. Germline V CDR1 and CDR2: MNHEY, SVGAGI. The CDR3 totals 15 residues. CDR3 region: CASSYYTGGTDTQYF. In DNA form, the CDR3 reads TGTGCCAGCAGTTACTACACAGGGGGCACAGATACGCAGTATTTT.

In DNA, the CDR3 is TGTGCCAGCAGCTTTCCTGGACTGCTGGTCAATGAGCAGTTCTTC. It yields the protein CASSFPGLLVNEQFF. The chain is built from TRBV28 and TRBJ2-1; tentatively, D is TRBD2 (5 bases). CDR1 and CDR2 (germline): MDHEN, SYDVKM. The CDR3 has 15 residues. Trimming stripped 6 bases from V and 6 bases from J, with 18 bases between.

This clone was observed a single time. J is TRBJ1-1 and V is TRBV13; D unresolved. The germline V and J ends were trimmed by 2 bases and 0 bases, with 7 bases remaining between them. The CDR3 covers 14 residues. Looked up from germline, CDR1 is PRHDT and CDR2 is FYEKMQ (reference sequence). CDR3 loop: CASSLNNMNTEAFF. The CDR3 nucleotides read TGTGCCAGCAGCTTAAATAACATGAACACTGAAGCTTTCTTT.

The V and J genes are TRBV3-1 (or the pseudogene TRBV3-2) and TRBJ2-5; 9 positions agree with TRBD1. The CDR3 has 17 residues. V trimming: 5 bases; J trimming: 5 bases; junction bases outside the gene matches: 15. CDR1 is LGHDT and CDR2 is YNNKEL in the germline V gene (reference sequence). CDR3 region: CASSLRGQGRVEETQYF. CDR3 bases: TGTGCCAGCAGCTTACGGGGACAGGGACGGGTCGAGGAGACCCAGTACTTC.

This chain connects TRBV9 to TRBJ2-2; D possibly corresponds to TRBD1 (5 bases). Looked up from germline, CDR1 is SGDLS and CDR2 is YYNGEE. This CDR3 spans 15 amino acids. Deletions cut 4 bases from V and 4 bases from J, with 14 bases between. The CDR3 DNA follows: TGTGCCAGCAGCACGAAGGGGTTCGGCACCGGGGAGCTGTTTTTT. Translated: CASSTKGFGTGELFF.

The chain is built from TRBV19 and TRBJ1-4; D is possibly TRBD1 (5 bases). Germline loops: CDR1 LNHDA, CDR2 SQIVND (reference sequence). CDR3 length: 15 residues. V was clipped by 5 bases and J by 7 bases, with 17 bases between them. The CDR3 reads CASSPHPSGAEKLFF. Written as DNA, the CDR3 is TGTGCCAGTAGTCCTCATCCAAGCGGGGCTGAAAAACTGTTTTTT.